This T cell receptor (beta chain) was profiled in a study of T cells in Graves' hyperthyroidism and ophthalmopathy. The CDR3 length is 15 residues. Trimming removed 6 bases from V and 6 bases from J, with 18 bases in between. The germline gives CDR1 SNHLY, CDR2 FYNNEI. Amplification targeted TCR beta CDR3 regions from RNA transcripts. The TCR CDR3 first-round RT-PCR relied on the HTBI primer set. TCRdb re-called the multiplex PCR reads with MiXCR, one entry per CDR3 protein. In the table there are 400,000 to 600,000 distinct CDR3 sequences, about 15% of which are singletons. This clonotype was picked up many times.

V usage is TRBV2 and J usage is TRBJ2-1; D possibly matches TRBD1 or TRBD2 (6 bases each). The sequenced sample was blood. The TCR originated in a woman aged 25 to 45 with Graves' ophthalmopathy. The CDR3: CASSEPQGTVNEQFF. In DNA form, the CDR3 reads TGTGCCAGCAGCGAACCGCAGGGGACTGTCAATGAGCAGTTCTTC.